Presented here are 8 T cell receptor beta chains from one specimen sequenced in a study of blood T cell repertoires in COVID-19. Only in-frame clones appear in the TCRdb table, and some are missing; sequencing was by immunoSEQ multiplex PCR. Of about 100,000 clones detected, about nine tenths appear once; the ten largest clones hold approximately 5.4%. Input material: peripheral blood. These receptors were collected from a woman aged 45 to 65 with COVID-19, enrolled during active disease.

This clone was counted a single time. This chain joins TRBV5-6 and TRBJ1-2; D is uncertain. Trimming stripped 2 bases from V and 0 bases from J, with 14 bases between. Germline V gives CDR1 SGHDT, CDR2 YYEEEE. The CDR3 covers 16 residues. CDR3 loop: CASSFPGSGSNYGYTF. The CDR3 nucleotides read TGTGCCAGCAGCTTTCCAGGCTCCGGCTCTAACTATGGCTACACCTTC.

The chain uses TRBV30 and TRBJ1-4; D may be TRBD1 (6 bases). Per germline, CDR1 GTSNPN and CDR2 SVGIG (reference sequence). The CDR3 is 13 residues long. V was clipped by 6 bases and J by 7 bases, with 15 bases between them. The CDR3 protein is CACSGGQSEKLFF. The DNA of the CDR3 is TGTGCCTGCTCCGGGGGGCAGAGTGAAAAACTGTTTTTT.

V and J are TRBV14 and TRBJ1-2, with D hard to call. The V end was cut by 4 bases, the J end by 2 bases, with 11 bases between. Germline CDR1 and CDR2: SGHDN and FVKESK. This CDR3 region has 14 residues. The CDR3 nucleotides read TGTGCCAGCAGCCCTGCCAATGCGAACTATGGCTACACCTTC. The encoded protein is CASSPANANYGYTF. The variable domain in full, completed from reference TRBV14 and TRBJ1-2, reads EAGVTQFPSHSVIEKGQTVTLRCDPISGHDNLYWYRRVMGKEIKFLLHFVKESKQDESGMPNNRFLAERTGGTYSTLKVQPAELEDSGVYFCASSPANANYGYTFGSGTRLTVV.

The chain is built from TRBV24-1 and TRBJ1-2; no reliable D call. Germline V gives CDR1 KGHDR, CDR2 SFDVKD. The CDR3 runs to 14 residues. V was clipped by 3 bases and J by 2 bases, with 9 bases between them. The chain's CDR3 is CATSDGQANYGYTF. CDR3 DNA: TGTGCCACCAGTGATGGGCAGGCAAACTATGGCTACACCTTC.

This clone showed up just a few times. J is TRBJ1-1 and V is TRBV19; D is perhaps TRBD1 (5 bases). This CDR3 is 13 amino acids long. Trimming took 7 bases from V and 3 from J, leaving 12 bases between them. From germline, CDR1 is LNHDA and CDR2 SQIVND (reference sequence). The CDR3 nucleotides are TGTGCCAGTACTACAGGAAGGTACACTGAAGCTTTCTTT. Encoded protein: CASTTGRYTEAFF.

The sample holds one count of this clone. The chain has TRBV30 and TRBJ2-2; D may be TRBD2 (6 bases). The CDR3 spans 16 residues. Germline V gene sequence: CDR1 GTSNPN, CDR2 SVGIG (reference sequence). V gave up 0 bases and J gave up 1 base, with 12 bases separating them. CDR3 DNA sequence: TGTGCCTGGAGTGTACACGTGGGGGGGAACACCGGGGAGCTGTTTTTT. Translated, it gives CAWSVHVGGNTGELFF.

The rearrangement uses TRBV19 and TRBJ2-2, with 9 bases identical to TRBD1. This CDR3 is 15 amino acids long. The V gene's germline CDR1 is LNHDA and CDR2 SQIVND (reference sequence). Unmatched junction bases numbered 3, after V lost 6 bases and J lost 1 base. The DNA of the CDR3 is TGTGCCAGTAGGACAGGGGGAATGAACACCGGGGAGCTGTTTTTT. This gives the protein CASRTGGMNTGELFF.

This chain uses TRBV6-5 with TRBJ2-5; D is perhaps TRBD2 (7 bases). Trimming left V 6 bases short and J 1 base short, with 12 bases between. CDR1 and CDR2 (germline): MNHEY, SVGAGI. The CDR3 is 14 amino acids. DNA for the CDR3: TGTGCCAGCAGACAGGGCGGGAGCCAAGAGACCCAGTACTTC. This encodes CASRQGGSQETQYF.